The clone carrying this TCR beta chain was counted only a few times. The entry originates in a study of control samples from healthy donors and cancer patients. Sequencing used immunoSEQ multiplex PCR; TCRdb keeps in-frame clones, though not all of them. Among about 100,000 clones listed, around 90% were seen once. This TCR came from a man aged 25-40 years in good health. The sequenced material came from blood.

The chain's CDR3 is CASSLKRESISYEQYF. The CDR3 DNA is TGTGCCAGCAGCTTAAAGCGGGAGAGCATCTCCTACGAGCAGTACTTC. The chain joins TRBV13 to TRBJ2-7, with TRBD2 matching 8 bases. Unmatched junction bases numbered 6, after V lost 2 bases and J lost 0 bases. There are 16 residues in the CDR3. The germline V gene has CDR1 PRHDT and CDR2 FYEKMQ (reference sequence). The complete variable domain, with remaining parts taken from reference TRBV13 and TRBJ2-7, reads AAGVIQSPRHLIKEKRETATLKCYPIPRHDTVYWYQQGPGQDPQFLISFYEKMQSDKGSIPDRFSAQQFSDYHSELNMSSLELGDSALYFCASSLKRESISYEQYFGPGTRLTVT.